A single sample is the source of the 26 T cell receptor beta chains below, sequenced in a study of OX40 agonist ivuxolimab in advanced cancers. Produced via immunoSEQ multiplex PCR; TCRdb's table is partial and in-frame only. The sample holds around 89,000 clones, roughly 88% seen once. The material sequenced was CD4+ or CD8+ T cells sorted from blood, taken in a trial of the OX40 agonist ivuxolimab. These TCRs come from an adult with an advanced solid tumor such as melanoma, head and neck, liver or kidney cancer.

This clone was found a few times. The V and J genes are TRBV5-1 and TRBJ2-5; 10 nucleotides match TRBD2. V gave up 4 bases and J gave up 5 bases; unmatched junction bases: 11. Germline V gene sequence: CDR1 SGHRS, CDR2 YFSETQ. This CDR3 spans 16 amino acids. This CDR3 is CASSPGASGRGETQYF. As DNA, the CDR3 is TGCGCCAGCAGCCCCGGGGCTAGCGGGAGAGGTGAGACCCAGTACTTC.

This chain links TRBV7-8 with TRBJ2-7, with 8 positions matching TRBD1. The length of the CDR3 is 14 residues. Germline V lookup: CDR1 SGHVS, CDR2 FQNEAQ. V lost 2 bases and J lost 3; bases outside the gene matches: 3. The CDR3 is CASSLSRGHYEQYF. DNA for the CDR3: TGTGCCAGCAGCTTATCCAGGGGGCACTACGAGCAGTACTTC.

As DNA, the CDR3 is TGTGCCAGTACCCCCTGGATCCGGTCGAATCAGCCCCAGCATTTT. It specifies CASTPWIRSNQPQHF. This chain uses TRBV19 with TRBJ1-5; no firm D call. The CDR3 loop spans 15 amino acids. Trimming shortened V by 7 bases and J by 4 bases, and 17 bases separated the two germline ends. The germline V gene encodes CDR1 LNHDA and CDR2 SQIVND (reference sequence).

This chain links TRBV18 with TRBJ2-5, with TRBD1 as a possible D gene (6 bases). The CDR3 runs 15 residues. V lost 2 bases and J 5 bases, leaving 15 bases between the germline ends. Germline V CDR1 and CDR2: KGHSH, LQKENI. In DNA, the CDR3 is TGTGCCAGCTCACCAACCGGGCTTACAGGGGAGACCCAGTACTTC. It encodes CASSPTGLTGETQYF.

The genes are TRBV5-5 and TRBJ1-2, with 8 bases lining up with TRBD1. Per the germline V gene, CDR1 is SGHKS and CDR2 is YYEKEE (reference sequence). This CDR3 region has 13 residues. V shed 4 bases and J 5 bases; nucleotides not matched to a gene: 4. DNA for the CDR3: TGTGCCAGCAGCCCCACAGGGGGATATGGCTACACCTTC. Amino acid sequence: CASSPTGGYGYTF. Supplemented by reference TRBV5-5 and TRBJ1-2, the full variable domain reads DAGVTQSPTHLIKTRGQQVTLRCSPISGHKSVSWYQQVLGQGPQFIFQYYEKEERGRGNFPDRFSARQFPNYSSELNVNALLLGDSALYLCASSPTGGYGYTFGSGTRLTVV.

This chain joins TRBV9 and TRBJ2-7; 8 nucleotides align to TRBD2. Germline CDR1 is SGDLS and CDR2 is YYNGEE. The CDR3 sequence is 13 residues long. The ends lost 4 bases at V and 6 bases at J; junction bases unmatched: 6. The CDR3 region is CASSLGLAGEQYF. Written as DNA, the CDR3 is TGTGCCAGCAGCCTCGGACTAGCCGGCGAGCAGTACTTC. Full variable domain (outside the CDR3, taken from reference TRBV9 and TRBJ2-7): DSGVTQTPKHLITATGQRVTLRCSPRSGDLSVYWYQQSLDQGLQFLIQYYNGEERAKGNILERFSAQQFPDLHSELNLSSLELGDSALYFCASSLGLAGEQYFGPGTRLTVT.

This clone turned up a few times. This sample also contains other DNA sequences that code for the same CDR3. The rearrangement uses TRBV5-1 and TRBJ2-1, with 13 bases fitting TRBD2. After removal of 7 bases from V and 6 bases from J, the junction contained 7 bases not matched to a gene. Germline V CDR1 and CDR2: SGHRS, YFSETQ. The CDR3 covers 15 residues. The DNA for the CDR3 is TGCGCCAGCGGGTCACTAGCGGGAGGGCTCAATGAGCAGTTCTTC. It specifies CASGSLAGGLNEQFF.

The rearrangement uses TRBV7-6 and TRBJ2-3; unclear D gene. Germline V lookup: CDR1 SGHVS, CDR2 FNYEAQ. The CDR3 contains 11 residues. V gave up 3 bases and J gave up 2 bases, with 0 bases separating them. CDR3 coding DNA: TGTGCCAGCAGCTTCACAGATACGCAGTATTTT. It specifies CASSFTDTQYF.

V gene TRBV27 combines with J gene TRBJ2-7; D gene ambiguous. V lost 4 bases and J 5 bases, leaving 30 bases between the germline ends. Germline CDR1 MNHEY, CDR2 SMNVEV (reference sequence). The length of the CDR3 is 19 residues. CDR3 nucleotides: TGTGCCAGCAGTTCATACACGTTTTATGATCGAGGAGTTAGCCACGAGCAGTACTTC. Translation: CASSSYTFYDRGVSHEQYF.

V and J are TRBV6-5 and TRBJ2-5, with TRBD1 identical over 10 bases. Germline-derived CDR1 and CDR2 are MNHEY and SVGAGI. The V segment lost 7 bases and the J segment 4 bases; nucleotides outside the gene matches: 9. The CDR3 is 15 residues long. Here the CDR3 DNA reads TGTGCCAGCACCCAGGGGGACAGGGGAAGAGAGACCCAGTACTTC. Protein: CASTQGDRGRETQYF.

This sequence joins TRBV5-1 and TRBJ2-5; D ambiguous. The end of the DNA is better explained by TRBJ2-7, so the J call may be wrong. The CDR3 contains 14 residues. Germline V gives CDR1 SGHRS, CDR2 YFSETQ. The CDR3 coding sequence is TGCGCCAGCAGCTTGTCTGTGGCTTCTTACGAGCAGTACTTC. Residues: CASSLSVASYEQYF.

This chain uses TRBV10-3 with TRBJ2-1; D call uncertain. Deletions cut 0 bases from V and 13 bases from J, with 16 bases between. CDR3 length: 14 residues. Germline V gene data show CDR1 as ENHRY and CDR2 as SYGVKD. The CDR3 protein is CAISESQLPIIQFF. CDR3 sequence (DNA): TGTGCCATCAGTGAGTCCCAACTTCCAATCATCCAGTTCTTC.

This sequence joins TRBV30 and TRBJ1-2, with D possibly being TRBD1 (6 bases). The V gene's germline CDR1 is GTSNPN and CDR2 SVGIG (reference sequence). This CDR3 spans 13 amino acids. With 0 bases removed from V and 7 bases from J, the gap between germline ends came to 12 bases. The CDR3 reads CAWSVLEGVGYTF. The CDR3 DNA follows: TGTGCCTGGAGTGTACTAGAGGGGGTTGGCTACACCTTC.

The chain joins TRBV27 to TRBJ2-5; tentative D call: TRBD1 (6 bases). Germline V CDR1 and CDR2: MNHEY, SMNVEV (reference sequence). Trimming took 0 bases from V and 5 from J, leaving 13 bases between them. The length of the CDR3 is 15 residues. For the CDR3, the DNA is TGTGCCAGCAGTTTATCGTTGGGGGCGTGGGAGACCCAGTACTTC. Amino acids: CASSLSLGAWETQYF.

The J gene is TRBJ1-1, the V gene TRBV30; D is ambiguous. The CDR3 length is 13 residues. Per germline, CDR1 GTSNPN and CDR2 SVGIG (reference sequence). V was shortened by 0 bases and J by 5 bases, with 10 bases between the two germline ends. CDR3 in amino acids: CAWSVRGRTEAFF. The CDR3 DNA is TGTGCCTGGAGTGTAAGAGGAAGGACTGAAGCTTTCTTT. The full variable domain, in which reference TRBV30 and TRBJ1-1 provide the parts outside the CDR3, is SQTIHQWPATLVQPVGSPLSLECTVEGTSNPNLYWYRQAAGRGLQLLFYSVGIGQISSEVPQNLSASRPQDRQFILSSKKLLLSDSGFYLCAWSVRGRTEAFFGQGTRLTVV.

The V and J genes are TRBV5-6 and TRBJ2-1; maybe TRBD2 (6 bases). The CDR3 consists of 16 residues. Trimming left V 4 bases short and J 9 bases short, with 23 bases between. Germline values: CDR1 SGHDT, CDR2 YYEEEE. The CDR3 region is CASSVRAGGSQFEQFF. Written as DNA, the CDR3 is TGTGCCAGCAGCGTTAGAGCGGGTGGGAGTCAGTTTGAGCAGTTCTTC.

This chain connects TRBV18 to TRBJ1-1, with a weak D call TRBD1 (6 bases). The ends were cut back, 3 bases at V and 0 bases at J, with 20 bases in the middle. Germline values: CDR1 KGHSH, CDR2 LQKENI. The CDR3 totals 18 residues. CDR3 DNA sequence: TGTGCCAGCTCACCCCGACAGGCCCTAGGGGCTATGAACACTGAAGCTTTCTTT. As protein: CASSPRQALGAMNTEAFF.

The chain combines TRBV5-1 with TRBJ2-1; D tentatively fits TRBD1 or TRBD2 (6 bases each). The CDR3 has 15 amino acids. Germline values: CDR1 SGHRS, CDR2 YFSETQ. Trimming took off 5 bases at V and 0 bases at J, with 12 bases between the two ends. The DNA of the CDR3 is TGCGCCAGCAGTTGGGGGGCCAGCTCCTACAATGAGCAGTTCTTC. Translated, it gives CASSWGASSYNEQFF. Supplemented by reference TRBV5-1 and TRBJ2-1, the full variable domain reads KAGVTQTPRYLIKTRGQQVTLSCSPISGHRSVSWYQQTPGQGLQFLFEYFSETQRNKGNFPGRFSGRQFSNSRSEMNVSTLELGDSALYLCASSWGASSYNEQFFGPGTRLTVL.

This clone was recorded once. The chain has TRBV7-9 and TRBJ1-1; maybe TRBD1 (5 bases). Germline loops: CDR1 SEHNR, CDR2 FQNEAQ (reference sequence). The germline V and J ends were trimmed by 5 bases and 0 bases, with 7 bases remaining between them. The CDR3 loop spans 13 amino acids. The CDR3 region is CASSRGLNTEAFF. The CDR3 coding sequence is TGTGCCAGCAGCCGGGGGTTGAACACTGAAGCTTTCTTT.

The CDR3 DNA follows: TGTGCCAGCAGCTGGCGCAGGGATGAGCAGTTCTTC. Protein product: CASSWRRDEQFF. The V and J genes are TRBV5-6 and TRBJ2-1, with a tentative D call TRBD1 (5 bases). The CDR3 runs to 12 residues. The V gene's germline CDR1 is SGHDT and CDR2 YYEEEE. V lost 3 bases to trimming and J lost 8 bases, with 9 bases between them.

The chain recombines TRBV4-1 with TRBJ2-7, with D hard to call. This CDR3 has 15 amino acids. V shed 1 base and J shed 2 bases, with 12 bases lying between them. In germline, CDR1 is MGHRA, CDR2 YSYEKL. CDR3 nucleotides: TGCGCCAGCAGCCAAGGATCCCCACGGGCCTACGAGCAGTACTTC. Its translation: CASSQGSPRAYEQYF.

The chain has TRBV27 and TRBJ1-5; 8 positions agree with TRBD1. The CDR3 length is 15 residues. Germline CDR1 reads MNHEY; CDR2 reads SMNVEV (reference sequence). Germline trimming cut 6 bases from V and 9 bases from J; bases unmatched to any gene: 13. This CDR3 reads CASRPGQGGTMPQHF. CDR3 DNA sequence: TGTGCCAGCAGACCTGGACAGGGTGGTACAATGCCCCAGCATTTT.

In this sample, this clone turned up once. The chain employs TRBV16 and TRBJ2-2; perhaps TRBD1 as D (5 bases). Germline CDR1 is KGHSY and CDR2 is FQNENV. This CDR3 comprises 14 residues. Trimming stripped 4 bases from V and 7 bases from J, with 13 bases between. The CDR3 sequence: CASSPNRQIGELFF. Written as DNA, the CDR3 is TGTGCCAGCAGCCCAAACAGGCAAATCGGGGAGCTGTTTTTT.

V is TRBV7-3 and J is TRBJ2-1; D is possibly TRBD2 (5 bases). The ends were cut back, 0 bases at V and 2 bases at J, with 8 bases in the middle. There are 15 residues in the CDR3. CDR1 and CDR2 from the germline V gene are SGHTA and FQGTGA. CDR3 DNA sequence: TGTGCCAGCAGCTTAACCCCTAGCCCCTACAATGAGCAGTTCTTC. Amino acid sequence: CASSLTPSPYNEQFF.

The V gene is TRBV7-9, the J gene TRBJ2-3, with D hard to call. The germline V gene encodes CDR1 SEHNR and CDR2 FQNEAQ (reference sequence). The V gene lost 2 bases and the J gene lost 5 bases, with 8 bases spanning the gap. The CDR3 has 13 residues. Here the CDR3 reads CASSLNWGDTQYF. The CDR3 DNA reads TGTGCCAGCAGCTTAAATTGGGGAGATACGCAGTATTTT.

This chain links TRBV4-1 with TRBJ2-7; 9 positions match TRBD1. Germline assignment: CDR1 MGHRA and CDR2 YSYEKL. Trimming took 3 bases from V and 9 from J; bases not matched to a gene: 12. The CDR3 consists of 15 residues. The CDR3 nucleotides are TGCGCCAGCAGCCAGGAACAGGGGGCGAGCCGAGGGCAGTACTTC. It encodes CASSQEQGASRGQYF.